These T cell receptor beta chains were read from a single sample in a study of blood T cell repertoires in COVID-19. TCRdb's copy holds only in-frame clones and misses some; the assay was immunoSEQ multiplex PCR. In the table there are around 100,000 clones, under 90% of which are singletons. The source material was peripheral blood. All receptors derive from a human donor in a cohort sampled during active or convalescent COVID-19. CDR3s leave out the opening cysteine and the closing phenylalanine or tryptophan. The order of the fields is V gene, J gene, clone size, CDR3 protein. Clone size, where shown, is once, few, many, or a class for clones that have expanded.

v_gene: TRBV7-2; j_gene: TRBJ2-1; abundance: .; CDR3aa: ASREGGPYNEQF
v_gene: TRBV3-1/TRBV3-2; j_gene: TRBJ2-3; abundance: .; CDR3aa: ASSQEWDRQY
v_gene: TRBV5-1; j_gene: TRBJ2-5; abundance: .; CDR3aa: ASSPRDSRAETQY
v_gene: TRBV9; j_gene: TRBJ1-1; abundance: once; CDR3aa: ASSVDPGGTEAF
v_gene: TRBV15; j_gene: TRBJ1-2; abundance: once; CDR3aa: ATSRDLLTGYGYT
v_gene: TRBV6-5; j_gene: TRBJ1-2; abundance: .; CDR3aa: ATKTDPYGYT
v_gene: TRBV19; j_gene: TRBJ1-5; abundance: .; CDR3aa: ASSMFGNQPQH
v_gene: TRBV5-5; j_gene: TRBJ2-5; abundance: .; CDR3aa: ASSQTGGQETQY
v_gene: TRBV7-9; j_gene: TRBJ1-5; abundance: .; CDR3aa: ASSLLGTGLNQPQH
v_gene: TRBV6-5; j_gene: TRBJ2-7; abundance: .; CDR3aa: ASSYSGLAGYEQY
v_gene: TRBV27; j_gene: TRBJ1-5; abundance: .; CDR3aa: ASSLRSGTGARDQPQH
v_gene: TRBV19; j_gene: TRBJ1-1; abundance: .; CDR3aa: ASTRQGLDTEAF
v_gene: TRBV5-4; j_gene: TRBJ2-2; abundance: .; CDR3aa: ASSPRTGRNTGELF
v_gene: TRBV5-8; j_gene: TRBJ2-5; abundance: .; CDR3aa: ASSSAGTSYETQY
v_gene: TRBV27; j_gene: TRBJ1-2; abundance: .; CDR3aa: ASRRQGAGYGYT
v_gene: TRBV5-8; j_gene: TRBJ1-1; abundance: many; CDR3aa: ASSLVATEAF
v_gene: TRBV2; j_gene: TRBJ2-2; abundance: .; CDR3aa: ASSEVRTSGTLGELF
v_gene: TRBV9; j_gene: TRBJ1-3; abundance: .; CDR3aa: ASSVAGGNTIY
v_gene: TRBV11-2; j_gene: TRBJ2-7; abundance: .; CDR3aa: ASSFRTSGGLTAEQY